This T cell receptor (beta chain) was found in a study of blood T cell repertoires in COVID-19. About the research overall: In each case, the material was cDNA or gDNA derived from T cells, B-cell-depleted T cells, or PBMCs.

CDR1 KGHDR and CDR2 SFDVKD come from the germline V gene. V was pared by 2 bases and J by 4 bases, with 6 bases of the junction left unmatched. The length of the CDR3 is 15 residues. Clones were sequenced by immunoSEQ multiplex PCR, and TCRdb holds only the in-frame ones, with some missing. The data contain under 250,000 clones, over 75% of them singletons. Exposed enrollees encountered a COVID-19 case at some point within 2 weeks before study entry. The sequenced sample consisted of PBMCs or T cells enriched from blood (not recorded which). This rearrangement joins TRBV24-1 to TRBJ1-2, with 7 bases aligning to TRBD1. This clonotype originated in a woman in her thirties or forties who had been exposed to COVID-19. The CDR3: CATSDSRTGGYGYTF. In DNA form, the CDR3 reads TGTGCCACCAGTGATTCACGGACAGGAGGCTATGGCTACACCTTC.